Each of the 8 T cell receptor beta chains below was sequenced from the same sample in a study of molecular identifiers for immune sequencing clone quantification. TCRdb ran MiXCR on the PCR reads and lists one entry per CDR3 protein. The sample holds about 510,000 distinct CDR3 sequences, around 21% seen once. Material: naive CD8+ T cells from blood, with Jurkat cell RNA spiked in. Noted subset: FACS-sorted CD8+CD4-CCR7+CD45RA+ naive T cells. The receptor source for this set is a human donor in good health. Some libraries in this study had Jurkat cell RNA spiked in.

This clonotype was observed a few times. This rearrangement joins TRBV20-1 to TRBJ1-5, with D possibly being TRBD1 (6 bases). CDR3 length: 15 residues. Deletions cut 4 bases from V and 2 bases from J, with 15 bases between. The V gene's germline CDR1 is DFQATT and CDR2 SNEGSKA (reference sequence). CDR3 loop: CSAMEEGVGNQPQHF. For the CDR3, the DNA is TGCAGTGCTATGGAGGAGGGGGTGGGCAATCAGCCCCAGCATTTT.

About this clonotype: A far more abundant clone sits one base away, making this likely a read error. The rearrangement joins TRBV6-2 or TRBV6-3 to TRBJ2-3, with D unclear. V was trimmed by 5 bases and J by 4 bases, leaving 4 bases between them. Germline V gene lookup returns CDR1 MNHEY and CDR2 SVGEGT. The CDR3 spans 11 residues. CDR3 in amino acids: CASSRADTQYF. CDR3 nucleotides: TGTGCCAGCAGTCGCGCAGATACGCAGTATTTT.

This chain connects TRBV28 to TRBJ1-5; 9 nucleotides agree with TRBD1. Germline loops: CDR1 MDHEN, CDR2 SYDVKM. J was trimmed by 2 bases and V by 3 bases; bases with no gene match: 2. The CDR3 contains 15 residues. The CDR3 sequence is CASSFRTGGNQPQHF. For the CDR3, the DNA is TGTGCCAGCAGTTTCCGGACAGGGGGCAATCAGCCCCAGCATTTT.

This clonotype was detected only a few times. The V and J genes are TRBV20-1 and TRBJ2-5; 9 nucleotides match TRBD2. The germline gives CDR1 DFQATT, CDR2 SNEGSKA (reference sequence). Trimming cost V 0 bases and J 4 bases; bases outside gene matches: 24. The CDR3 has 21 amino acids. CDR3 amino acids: CSARDSSLGSREGPKRETQYF. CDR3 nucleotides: TGCAGTGCTAGAGATTCATCACTCGGGTCGCGGGAGGGCCCGAAGCGAGAGACCCAGTACTTC.

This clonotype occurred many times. CDR3: CASSLEASGNTIYF. The CDR3, as DNA: TGTGCCAGCAGCTTAGAGGCCTCTGGAAACACCATATATTTT. V gene TRBV7-6 combines with J gene TRBJ1-3; D uncertain. Germline values: CDR1 SGHVS, CDR2 FNYEAQ. CDR3 size: 14 residues. Trimming took off 1 base at V and 0 bases at J, with 4 bases between the two ends.

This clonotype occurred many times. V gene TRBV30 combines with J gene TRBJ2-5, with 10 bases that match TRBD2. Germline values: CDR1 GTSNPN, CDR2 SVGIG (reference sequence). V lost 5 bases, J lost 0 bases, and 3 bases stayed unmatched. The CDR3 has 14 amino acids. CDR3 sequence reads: CAWASGGHQETQYF. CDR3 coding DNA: TGTGCCTGGGCTAGCGGGGGACACCAAGAGACCCAGTACTTC.

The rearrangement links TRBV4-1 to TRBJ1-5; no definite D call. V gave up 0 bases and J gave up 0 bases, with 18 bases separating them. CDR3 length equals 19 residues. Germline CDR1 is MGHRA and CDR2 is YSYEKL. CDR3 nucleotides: TGCGCCAGCAGCCAAGATATCCCCACCGACGGGAATAGCAATCAGCCCCAGCATTTT. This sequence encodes CASSQDIPTDGNSNQPQHF.

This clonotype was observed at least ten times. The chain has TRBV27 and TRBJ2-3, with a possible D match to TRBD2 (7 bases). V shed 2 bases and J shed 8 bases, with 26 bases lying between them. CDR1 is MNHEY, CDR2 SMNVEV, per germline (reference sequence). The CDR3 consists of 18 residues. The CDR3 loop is CASSLVLGGGGASGTQYF. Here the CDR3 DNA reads TGTGCCAGCAGTTTAGTTCTCGGTGGGGGGGGGGCGTCTGGTACGCAGTATTTT.